This is a list of T cell receptor beta chains from one sample in a study of blood T cell repertoires in COVID-19. TCRdb keeps only in-frame clones here, not all; method: immunoSEQ multiplex PCR. This sample has 150,000 to 200,000 clones, with 82% found just once. Sequencing was done on a sample of PBMCs or T cells enriched from blood (not recorded which). These receptors came from a man aged 50 to 59 who had recovered from COVID-19. CDR3s leave out the opening cysteine and the closing phenylalanine or tryptophan. A D gene is named only where the DNA matches it firmly. Expanded clones are given a class, and other clones once, few, many or no size at all.

cdr3_aa	v_call	clone_size	d_call	j_call
ASSKDFSGGPYEQY	TRBV11-3	.	TRBD2	TRBJ2-7
ASSWAGNSPLH	TRBV28	.	.	TRBJ1-6
ASGDSVNTQY	TRBV6-5	once	.	TRBJ2-3
ASSFPANTGELF	TRBV5-4	few	.	TRBJ2-2
AISDLPGSGSPLH	TRBV10-3	.	.	TRBJ1-6
AWSVPQGHGETQY	TRBV30	.	.	TRBJ2-5
ASSPEQHYGYT	TRBV5-4	.	.	TRBJ1-2
ASSLLRQRAEAF	TRBV28	.	.	TRBJ1-1
ASSPRQGVADTQY	TRBV18	.	TRBD1	TRBJ2-3
ASSVAGANEKLF	TRBV9	.	.	TRBJ1-4
ASSLDPGVGYEQY	TRBV11-2	.	.	TRBJ2-7
ASSPTGTTGELF	TRBV5-1	.	.	TRBJ2-2
ASSLAGQGGQGEKLF	TRBV27	.	TRBD1	TRBJ1-4
ASSLLEQVRETQY	TRBV7-3	.	.	TRBJ2-5
ATHPRGLYGYT	TRBV28	.	.	TRBJ1-2
AISEGGTGYNEQF	TRBV10-3	.	TRBD1	TRBJ2-1
ASSEQGVSGELF	TRBV19	.	TRBD1	TRBJ2-2
ASSLDRAREQF	TRBV2	few	TRBD1	TRBJ2-1
ASKEGSQPQH	TRBV19	.	.	TRBJ1-5
ATRLEINEQF	TRBV28	.	.	TRBJ2-1
ASSPEGDRPNQPQH	TRBV7-8	.	TRBD1	TRBJ1-5
ASSLSINEQF	TRBV5-5	.	.	TRBJ2-1
ASSLLGEQF	TRBV6-2/TRBV6-3	.	.	TRBJ2-1
ASSIETRASSYNEQF	TRBV19	.	.	TRBJ2-1
ASSDLGGRRTGELF	TRBV2	.	TRBD2	TRBJ2-2
ASSSGGESNEQF	TRBV6-5	.	TRBD2	TRBJ2-1
ASSLGGGNQPQH	TRBV5-1	.	.	TRBJ1-5
ASSSLLPSETQY	TRBV9	.	.	TRBJ2-5
SAGGSDEQY	TRBV20-1	.	.	TRBJ2-7
ASSQVRGYSGNTIY	TRBV3-1/TRBV3-2	.	.	TRBJ1-3
ASSQNKPELGYT	TRBV3-1/TRBV3-2	few	.	TRBJ1-2
SASGHPTYEQY	TRBV20-1	.	.	TRBJ2-7
ASSVLQGEQY	TRBV25-1	few	.	TRBJ2-7
SALTGSKLF	TRBV20-1	once	.	TRBJ1-4
ASSSSVRPTDTQY	TRBV7-9	once	.	TRBJ2-3
ASRRAGGLGNTIY	TRBV6-5	.	TRBD1	TRBJ1-3
ASSPGLLSSYEQY	TRBV27	.	.	TRBJ2-7
ASSPGGLGSYEQY	TRBV11-3	.	TRBD2	TRBJ2-7
ASKRDRDTGELF	TRBV18	.	TRBD1	TRBJ2-2
ASSPRQGVGTDTQY	TRBV5-1	.	TRBD1	TRBJ2-3
ASSTPGQPPYEQY	TRBV6-5	few	TRBD1	TRBJ2-7
ASGLVTVAEAF	TRBV12-5	.	.	TRBJ1-1
ASSSWTGKVSQPQH	TRBV6-2/TRBV6-3	.	TRBD1	TRBJ1-5
ASTSRQANEQF	TRBV27	.	.	TRBJ2-1
ASSLDGRAGVQPQH	TRBV7-2	few	.	TRBJ1-5
ASSFGGGIGGYT	TRBV6-5	few	TRBD1	TRBJ1-2